This T cell receptor beta chain appears in the sequencing data of a study of T cells in Graves' hyperthyroidism and ophthalmopathy (dated by TCRdb to between 2018 and 2021). Regarding the complete study: Peripheral blood was sampled at the time of initial diagnosis, prior to any treatment. To identify TCR V-J signatures that set the groups apart, the researchers used a discovery cohort of 100 patients, made up of 40 to 45 with Graves' ophthalmopathy and about 60 with stable Graves' hyperthyroidism. Prospective prediction of ophthalmopathy was tested in an independent validation cohort consisting of roughly 20 hyperthyroidism patients and approximately 16 patients who later progressed to ophthalmopathy. The 100 discovery patients were divided at random into training and test sets in a 7:3 ratio. In addition, the study compared T-cell repertoires in thyroid tissue and in blood from a handful of Graves' hyperthyroidism patients. After sampling, hyperthyroidism patients received methimazole starting at 30 mg daily, and ophthalmopathy patients received high-dose intravenous methylprednisolone. According to the paper, TCR Vbeta CDR3 sequencing was carried out on about 140 peripheral blood samples, which came from under 50 ophthalmopathy, around 74 hyperthyroidism and about 17 progressor patients.

Ophthalmopathy patients had moderately to severely active disease, Clinical Activity Score of at least 3, NOSPECS grade of at least 4, and duration under 3 months. Patients with uncontrolled infections, other autoimmune diseases, pregnancy or lactation were excluded. Clinical symptoms, serum thyroxine and TRAb, thyroid ultrasound, and orbital computed tomography formed the basis for the diagnoses. PBMCs were isolated from more than 9 ml of fresh peripheral blood by Ficoll-Paque density gradient centrifugation. Trizol reagent was used to extract total RNA, and RNA quality was then checked on an Agilent 2100 Bioanalyzer. Looking up the germline V gene yields CDR1 SGHDN and CDR2 FVKESK. The CDR3 measures 16 amino acids from cysteine to phenylalanine. The sequence is cut down to CDR3 DNA, 48 bases in frame from base 1. Between the V and J ends, shortened by 1 base and 6 bases respectively, the junction contains 18 bases.

This clonotype was counted many times. The specificity of this receptor is unknown. The record has no base qualities; no much larger clone is one base away. The study at large found these results: In validation, the model predicted progression to ophthalmopathy a median of roughly 6.1 months before onset, with roughly 71% sensitivity and roughly 77% specificity. No statistical method was used to fix the sample size in advance, and group allocation was not hidden from the investigators. Most expanded thyroid clonotypes (frequency above 0.001) were also detected in blood, suggesting blood repertoires may reflect thyroid immune responses. A model built on a 13 V-J signature distinguished ophthalmopathy from stable hyperthyroidism, reaching roughly 88% sensitivity and around 81% specificity in cross-validation and 80%/75% in testing.

Amplification of TCR beta CDR3 regions was carried out from RNA transcripts. A first-round RT-PCR of the TCR CDR3 used the HTBI primer set with the Qiagen OneStep RT-PCR kit. The libraries were constructed in a second round of multiplex PCR and then size-selected and purified. Libraries were sequenced paired-end with 100 bp reads on an Illumina HiSeq2000. As for how the authors treated the data: SOAPnuke was used to process the raw data, throwing out any read that contained adapters or uncalled bases, had a mean Phred below 15, or lacked an exact constant-primer or identifier match. High-quality paired reads were merged using COPE v1.2.5, and each unique nucleotide sequence was defined as a clonotype. Clonotypes were aligned to IMGT TRBV, TRBD and TRBJ reference segments using MiTCR v1.1. Only V-J combinations with frequency above 0.0001, covering 99% to 99.2% of repertoires, were analysed. The TCS score was defined as the ratio of F50 (clonal expansion) to E x V (chaos), calculated using BLOSUM62-based TCRdist between CDR3 peptides within each V-J. Welch's t-statistics and random forest reduced around 520 V-J features to some 14, which were used in a naive Bayes classifier (R e1071). TCRdb passed the public sequencing reads through fastp at Q25 and MiXCR, retaining productive beta sequences. Rows with a matching CDR3 protein are joined into one entry that keeps the most common DNA and genes. For this entry, the V and J calls and clone size follow TCRdb and not the study's own pipeline. Recorded for this sample are hundreds of thousands of distinct CDR3 sequences; about 24% of them occurred a single time. The biggest ten clones account for around 11% of the sample.

This clonotype was sampled from a woman aged 25 to 45 with Graves' ophthalmopathy. The chain joins TRBV14 to TRBJ1-2; TRBD1 is possibly the D segment (6 matching bases). Sequences were obtained from blood. The sequenced DNA: TGTGCCAGCAGCCAAGTTATGACAGGAGGATTGGATGGCTACACCTTC. Its protein product is CASSQVMTGGLDGYTF.